This T cell receptor (beta chain) was captured in a study of identical twins. Findings of the study overall: Insertions ran lower in abundant cord blood beta clonotypes, though not in memory repertoires.

This CDR3 has 14 residues. Germline CDR1 is LGHNT and CDR2 is FRNRAP. J gave up 2 bases and V 5 bases, and 0 bases lay outside the gene matches. This clonotype was seen a handful of times. What it recognizes is unknown. One entry per CDR3 protein results from TCRdb running MiXCR on the 5' RACE reads. The data contain more than 1.5 million distinct CDR3 sequences, around 33% of them singletons. The chain carries TRBV12-5 and TRBJ2-1, with TRBD2 matching over 10 bases. Material for sequencing was cord blood. This clonotype was sampled from a newborn girl in good health. The CDR3 DNA reads TGTGCTAGTGGTAGCGGGAGGGCCTACAATGAGCAGTTCTTC. Amino acids: CASGSGRAYNEQFF.